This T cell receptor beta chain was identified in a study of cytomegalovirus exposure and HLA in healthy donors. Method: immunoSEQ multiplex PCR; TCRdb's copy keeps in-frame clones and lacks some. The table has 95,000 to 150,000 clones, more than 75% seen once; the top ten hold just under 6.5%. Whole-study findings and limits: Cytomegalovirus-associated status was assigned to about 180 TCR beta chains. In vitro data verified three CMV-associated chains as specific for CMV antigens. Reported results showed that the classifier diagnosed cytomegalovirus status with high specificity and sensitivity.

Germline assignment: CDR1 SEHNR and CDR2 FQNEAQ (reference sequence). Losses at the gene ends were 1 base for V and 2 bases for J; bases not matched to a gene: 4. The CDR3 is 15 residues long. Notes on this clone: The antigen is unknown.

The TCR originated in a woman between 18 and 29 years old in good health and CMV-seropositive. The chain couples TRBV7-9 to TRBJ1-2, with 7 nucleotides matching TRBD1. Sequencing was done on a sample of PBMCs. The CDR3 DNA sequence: TGTGCCAGCAGCTTAGGACAGGGCCTGAACTATGGCTACACCTTC. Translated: CASSLGQGLNYGYTF.